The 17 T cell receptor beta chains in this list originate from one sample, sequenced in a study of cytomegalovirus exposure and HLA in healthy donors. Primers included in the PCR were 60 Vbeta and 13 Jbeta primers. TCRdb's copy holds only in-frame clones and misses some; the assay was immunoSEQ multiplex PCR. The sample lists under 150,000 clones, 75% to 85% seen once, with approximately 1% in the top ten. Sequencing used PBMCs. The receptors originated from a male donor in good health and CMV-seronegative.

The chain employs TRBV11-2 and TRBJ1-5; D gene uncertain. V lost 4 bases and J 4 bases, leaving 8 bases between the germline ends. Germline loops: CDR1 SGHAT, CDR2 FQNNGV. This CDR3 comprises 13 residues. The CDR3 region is CASSYTENQPQHF. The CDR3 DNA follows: TGTGCCAGCAGCTACACAGAGAATCAGCCCCAGCATTTT.

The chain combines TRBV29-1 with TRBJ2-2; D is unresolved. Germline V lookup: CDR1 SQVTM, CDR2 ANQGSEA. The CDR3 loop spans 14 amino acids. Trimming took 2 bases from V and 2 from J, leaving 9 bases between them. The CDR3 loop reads CSVEFTTNTGELFF. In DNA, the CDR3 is TGCAGCGTTGAATTTACAACAAACACCGGGGAGCTGTTTTTT.

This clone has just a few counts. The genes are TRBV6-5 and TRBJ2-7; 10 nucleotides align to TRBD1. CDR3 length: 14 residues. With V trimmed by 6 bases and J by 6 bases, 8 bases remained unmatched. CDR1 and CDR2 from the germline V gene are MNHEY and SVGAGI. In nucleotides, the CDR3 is TGTGCCAGCAGCCCCGGGACAGGGGTTTTCGAGCAGTACTTC. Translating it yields CASSPGTGVFEQYF.

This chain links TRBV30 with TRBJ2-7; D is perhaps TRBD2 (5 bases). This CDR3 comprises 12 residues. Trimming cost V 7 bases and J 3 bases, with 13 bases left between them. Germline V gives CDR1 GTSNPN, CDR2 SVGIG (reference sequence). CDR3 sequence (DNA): TGTGCCTCCCGATGGACTGGCTACGAGCAGTACTTC. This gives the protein CASRWTGYEQYF.

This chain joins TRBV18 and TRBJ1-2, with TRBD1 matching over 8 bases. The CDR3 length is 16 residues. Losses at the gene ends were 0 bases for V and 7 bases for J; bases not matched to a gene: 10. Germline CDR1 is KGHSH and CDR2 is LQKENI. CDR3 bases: TGTGCCAGCTCACCACCCTGGGCCAGGGGGCAAGGTGGCTACACCTTC. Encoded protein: CASSPPWARGQGGYTF.

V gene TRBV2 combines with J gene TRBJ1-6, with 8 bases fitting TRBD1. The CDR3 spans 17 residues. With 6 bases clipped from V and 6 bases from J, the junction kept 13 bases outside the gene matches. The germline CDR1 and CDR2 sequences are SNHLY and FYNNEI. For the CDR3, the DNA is TGTGCCAGCAGAGATCCGACAGGGGCCCTTTTTAATTCACCCCTCCACTTT. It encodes CASRDPTGALFNSPLHF. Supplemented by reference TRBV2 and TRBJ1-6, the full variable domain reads EPEVTQTPSHQVTQMGQEVILRCVPISNHLYFYWYRQILGQKVEFLVSFYNNEISEKSEIFDDQFSVERPDGSNFTLKIRSTKLEDSAMYFCASRDPTGALFNSPLHFGNGTRLTVT.

The CDR3 protein is CASSLTGTGSYEQYF. The CDR3 DNA sequence: TGTGCCAGCAGCCTCACCGGGACAGGGTCCTACGAGCAGTACTTC. This chain connects TRBV7-2 to TRBJ2-7, with TRBD1 identical over 9 bases. CDR3 size: 15 residues. After removal of 5 bases from V and 1 base from J, the junction contained 6 bases not matched to a gene. CDR1 is SGHTA, CDR2 FQGNSA, per germline.

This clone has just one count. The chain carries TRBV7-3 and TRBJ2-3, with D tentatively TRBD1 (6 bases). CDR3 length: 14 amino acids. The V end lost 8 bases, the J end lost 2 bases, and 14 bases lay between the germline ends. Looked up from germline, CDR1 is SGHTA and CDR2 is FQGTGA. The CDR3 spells CASALQGYTDTQYF. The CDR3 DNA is TGTGCCAGCGCCCTACAGGGATACACAGATACGCAGTATTTT.

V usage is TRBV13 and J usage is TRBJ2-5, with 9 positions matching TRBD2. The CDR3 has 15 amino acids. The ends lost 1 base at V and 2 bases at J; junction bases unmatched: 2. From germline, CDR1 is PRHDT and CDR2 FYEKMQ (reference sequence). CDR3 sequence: CASSLEAGGQETQYF. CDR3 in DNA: TGTGCCAGCAGCTTAGAGGCGGGGGGGCAAGAGACCCAGTACTTC.

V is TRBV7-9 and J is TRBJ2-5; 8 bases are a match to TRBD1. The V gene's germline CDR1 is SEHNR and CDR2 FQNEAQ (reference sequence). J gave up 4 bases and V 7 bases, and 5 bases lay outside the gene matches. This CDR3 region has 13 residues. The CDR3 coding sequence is TGTGCCAGCACGCGACAGGGGAGAGAGACCCAGTACTTC. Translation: CASTRQGRETQYF.

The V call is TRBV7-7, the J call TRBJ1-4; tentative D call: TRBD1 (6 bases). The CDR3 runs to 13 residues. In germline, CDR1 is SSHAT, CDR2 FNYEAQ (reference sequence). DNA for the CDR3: TGTGCTGGACCCGGGACAATGGGTGAAAAACTGTTTTTT. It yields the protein CAGPGTMGEKLFF.

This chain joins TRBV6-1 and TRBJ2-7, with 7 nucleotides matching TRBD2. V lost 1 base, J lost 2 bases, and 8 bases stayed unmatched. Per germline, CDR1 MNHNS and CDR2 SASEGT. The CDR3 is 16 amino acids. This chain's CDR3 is CASSEGSSGAAYEQYF. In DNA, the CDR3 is TGTGCCAGCAGTGAAGGGTCTAGCGGCGCCGCCTACGAGCAGTACTTC.

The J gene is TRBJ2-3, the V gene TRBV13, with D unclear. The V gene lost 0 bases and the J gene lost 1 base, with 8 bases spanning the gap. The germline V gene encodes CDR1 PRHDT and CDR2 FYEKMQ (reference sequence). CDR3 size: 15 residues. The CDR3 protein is CASSLGRSRTDTQYF. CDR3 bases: TGTGCCAGCAGCTTAGGCCGGAGCCGCACAGATACGCAGTATTTT.

For the CDR3, the DNA is TGCGCCAGTCTTGGCGGGGGGGCCGGGAATGAGCAGTTCTTC. Protein sequence: CASLGGGAGNEQFF. V usage is TRBV5-1 and J usage is TRBJ2-1; 9 nucleotides line up with TRBD2. Germline CDR1 and CDR2: SGHRS and YFSETQ. The CDR3 is 14 amino acids. V shed 8 bases, J shed 7 bases, and the junction held 10 bases outside the gene matches. Full variable domain (rest looked up from reference TRBV5-1 and TRBJ2-1): KAGVTQTPRYLIKTRGQQVTLSCSPISGHRSVSWYQQTPGQGLQFLFEYFSETQRNKGNFPGRFSGRQFSNSRSEMNVSTLELGDSALYLCASLGGGAGNEQFFGPGTRLTVL.

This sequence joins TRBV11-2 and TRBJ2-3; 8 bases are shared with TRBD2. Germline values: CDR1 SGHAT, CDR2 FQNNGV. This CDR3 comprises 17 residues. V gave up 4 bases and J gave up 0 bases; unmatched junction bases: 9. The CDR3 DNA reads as TGTGCCAGCAGCTCGGGGGGACTAGGGACTAGCACAGATACGCAGTATTTT. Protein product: CASSSGGLGTSTDTQYF.

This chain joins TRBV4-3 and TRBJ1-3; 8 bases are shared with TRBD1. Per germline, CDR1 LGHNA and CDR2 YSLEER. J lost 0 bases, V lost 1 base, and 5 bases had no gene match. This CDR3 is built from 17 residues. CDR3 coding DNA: TGCGCCAGCAGCCAAGGGACAGGGCCCTTCTCTGGAAACACCATATATTTT. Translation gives CASSQGTGPFSGNTIYF.

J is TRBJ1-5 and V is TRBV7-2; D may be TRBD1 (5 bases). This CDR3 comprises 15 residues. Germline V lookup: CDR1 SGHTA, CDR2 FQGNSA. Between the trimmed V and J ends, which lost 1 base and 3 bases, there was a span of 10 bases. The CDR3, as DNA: TGTGCCAGCAGCTTAGGCGGGGGGACCAATCAGCCCCAGCATTTT. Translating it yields CASSLGGGTNQPQHF.